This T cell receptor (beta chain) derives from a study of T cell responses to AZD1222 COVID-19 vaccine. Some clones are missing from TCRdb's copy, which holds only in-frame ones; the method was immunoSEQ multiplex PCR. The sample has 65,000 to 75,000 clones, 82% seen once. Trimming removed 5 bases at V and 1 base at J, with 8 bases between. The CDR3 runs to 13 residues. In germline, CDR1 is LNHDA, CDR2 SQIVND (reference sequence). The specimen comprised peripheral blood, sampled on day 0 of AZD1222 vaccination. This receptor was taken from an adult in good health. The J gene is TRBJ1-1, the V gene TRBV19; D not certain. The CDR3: CASSVTQNTEAFF. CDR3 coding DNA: TGTGCCAGTAGTGTTACACAGAACACTGAAGCTTTCTTT.